This record looks at one T cell receptor (beta chain) sequence and its context. Here immunoSEQ multiplex PCR was the method, and the copy in TCRdb shows in-frame clones only, minus some. The sample lists under 250,000 clones; roughly 88% were seen once. This sample was taken from a study of blood T cell repertoires in COVID-19. Study details: Donors in the United States, Italy and Spain gave samples during acute or convalescent COVID-19.

The CDR3 has 13 residues. The V and J ends lost 6 bases and 2 bases, in that order; junction bases with no gene match: 4. V and J are TRBV12-3 or TRBV12-4 and TRBJ2-7, with TRBD1 matching 7 bases. The sequenced material came from peripheral blood. This TCR was sampled from a human donor in a cohort sampled during active COVID-19. The CDR3 reads CASRRGTAYEQYF. The CDR3 DNA is TGTGCCAGCAGAAGAGGGACAGCCTACGAGCAGTACTTC.